One TCR beta chain is described in this entry. What it binds is not known. Extracted RNA was reverse transcribed, and the resulting cDNA served as sequencing template. Repertoires were generated with immunoSEQ multiplex PCR, while TCRdb's copy carries only in-frame clones and drops some. This table holds more than 150,000 clones, roughly 53% found once. The sample originates from a study of CD8+ T cells in alopecia areata. Across the whole study: A regimen of oral tofacitinib, 5 to 10 mg twice daily, was given to treated patients.

The CDR3 spans 15 residues. The V gene's germline CDR1 is LNHDA and CDR2 SQIVND (reference sequence). The V gene lost 3 bases and the J gene lost 1 base, with 12 bases spanning the gap. Study results and caveats: Tofacitinib did not eliminate many expanded lesional clones from scalp or blood.

Treatment: oral pan-JAK inhibitor, 5-10 mg twice daily. V is TRBV19 and J is TRBJ2-5; TRBD1 is a possible D gene (7 bases). Source: CD8+ T cells sorted from blood, taken at week 24, from a patient treated with tofacitinib. The source of this sequence is a human donor with alopecia areata. The CDR3 DNA sequence: TGTGCCAGTAGTATGGAGGGGGCCCTCCAAGAGACCCAGTACTTC. Protein product: CASSMEGALQETQYF.